This paragraph covers one TCR beta chain sequence. As yet, its antigen is unknown. Measured with immunoSEQ multiplex PCR; TCRdb has only the in-frame clones, and not every one. The table lists millions of clones, more than 80% of them singletons, with about 0.13% in the top ten. V lost 7 bases to trimming and J lost 5 bases, with 17 bases between them. The length of the CDR3 is 15 residues. The germline gives CDR1 WSHSY, CDR2 SAAADI. The entry originates in a study of shared clonotypes between healthy human individuals. Whole-study findings and limits: Clonotypes that were shared across a handful of donors made up about 5.1% of naive CD4 clonotypes.

The receptor comes from a man younger than 35 in good health. The V and J genes are TRBV10-2 and TRBJ2-2, with D possibly being TRBD1 (6 bases). Sequencing was done on a sample of naive CD4+ T cells sorted from blood. Sample subset: CD45RA+ positively selected. The CDR3 here is CASTRTEGGTGELFF. CDR3 nucleotide sequence: TGCGCCAGCACCCGGACAGAAGGCGGGACCGGGGAGCTGTTTTTT.